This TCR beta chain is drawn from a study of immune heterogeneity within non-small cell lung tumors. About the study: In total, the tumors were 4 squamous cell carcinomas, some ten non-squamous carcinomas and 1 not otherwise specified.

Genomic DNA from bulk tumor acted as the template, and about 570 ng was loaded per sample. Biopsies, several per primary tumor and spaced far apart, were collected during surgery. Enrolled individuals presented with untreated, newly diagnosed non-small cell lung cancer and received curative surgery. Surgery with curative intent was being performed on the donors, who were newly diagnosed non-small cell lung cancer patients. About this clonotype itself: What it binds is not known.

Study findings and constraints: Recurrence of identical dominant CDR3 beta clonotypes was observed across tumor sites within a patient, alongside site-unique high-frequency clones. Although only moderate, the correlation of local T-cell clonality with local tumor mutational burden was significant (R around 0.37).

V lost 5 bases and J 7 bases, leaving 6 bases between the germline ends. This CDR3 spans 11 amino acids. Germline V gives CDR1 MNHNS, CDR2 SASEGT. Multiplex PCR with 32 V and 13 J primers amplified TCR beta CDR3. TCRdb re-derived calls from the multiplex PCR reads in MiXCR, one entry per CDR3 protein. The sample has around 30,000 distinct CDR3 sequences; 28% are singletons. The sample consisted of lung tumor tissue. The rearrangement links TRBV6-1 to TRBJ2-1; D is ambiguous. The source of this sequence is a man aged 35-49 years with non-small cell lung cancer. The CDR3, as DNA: TGTGCCAGCAGTTTGACTAATGAGCAGTTCTTC. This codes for CASSLTNEQFF.